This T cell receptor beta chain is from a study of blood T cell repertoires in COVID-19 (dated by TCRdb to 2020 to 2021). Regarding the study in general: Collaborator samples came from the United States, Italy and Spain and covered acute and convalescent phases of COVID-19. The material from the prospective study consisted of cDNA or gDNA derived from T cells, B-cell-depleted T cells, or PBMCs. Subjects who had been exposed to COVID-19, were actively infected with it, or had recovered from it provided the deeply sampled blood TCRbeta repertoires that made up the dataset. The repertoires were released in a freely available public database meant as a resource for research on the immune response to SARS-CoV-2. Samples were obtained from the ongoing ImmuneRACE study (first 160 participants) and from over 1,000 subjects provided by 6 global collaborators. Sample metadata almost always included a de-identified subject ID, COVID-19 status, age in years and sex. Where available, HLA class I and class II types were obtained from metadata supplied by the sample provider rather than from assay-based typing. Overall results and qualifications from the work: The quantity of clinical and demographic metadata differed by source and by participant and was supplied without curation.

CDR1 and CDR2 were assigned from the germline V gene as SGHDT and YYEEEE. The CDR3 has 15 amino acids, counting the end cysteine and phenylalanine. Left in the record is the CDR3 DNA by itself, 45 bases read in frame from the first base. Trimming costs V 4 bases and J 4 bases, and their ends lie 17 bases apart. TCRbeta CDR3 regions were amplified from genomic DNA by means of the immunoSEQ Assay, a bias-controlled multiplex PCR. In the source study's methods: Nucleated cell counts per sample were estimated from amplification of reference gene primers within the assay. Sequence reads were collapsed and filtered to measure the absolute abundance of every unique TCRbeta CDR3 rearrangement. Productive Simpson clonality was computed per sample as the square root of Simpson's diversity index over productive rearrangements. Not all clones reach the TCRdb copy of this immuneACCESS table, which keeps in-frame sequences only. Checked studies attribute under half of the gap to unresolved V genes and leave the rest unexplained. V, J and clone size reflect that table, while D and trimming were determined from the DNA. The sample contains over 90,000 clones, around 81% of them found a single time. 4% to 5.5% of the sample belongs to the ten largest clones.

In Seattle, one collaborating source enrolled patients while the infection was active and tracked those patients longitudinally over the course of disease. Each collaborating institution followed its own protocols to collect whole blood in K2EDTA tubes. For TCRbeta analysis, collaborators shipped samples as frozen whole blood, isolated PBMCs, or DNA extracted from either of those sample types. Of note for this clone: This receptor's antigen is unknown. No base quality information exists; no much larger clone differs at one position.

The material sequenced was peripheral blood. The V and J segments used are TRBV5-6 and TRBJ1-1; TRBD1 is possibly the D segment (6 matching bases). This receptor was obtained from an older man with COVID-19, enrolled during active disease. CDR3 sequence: CASSPIGGLGTEAFF. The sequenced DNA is TGTGCCAGCAGCCCAATCGGGGGGCTGGGCACTGAAGCTTTCTTT. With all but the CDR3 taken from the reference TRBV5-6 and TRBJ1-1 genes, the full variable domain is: DAGVTQSPTHLIKTRGQQVTLRCSPKSGHDTVSWYQQALGQGPQFIFQYYEEEERQRGNFPDRFSGHQFPNYSSELNVNALLLGDSALYLCASSPIGGLGTEAFFGQGTRLTVV.